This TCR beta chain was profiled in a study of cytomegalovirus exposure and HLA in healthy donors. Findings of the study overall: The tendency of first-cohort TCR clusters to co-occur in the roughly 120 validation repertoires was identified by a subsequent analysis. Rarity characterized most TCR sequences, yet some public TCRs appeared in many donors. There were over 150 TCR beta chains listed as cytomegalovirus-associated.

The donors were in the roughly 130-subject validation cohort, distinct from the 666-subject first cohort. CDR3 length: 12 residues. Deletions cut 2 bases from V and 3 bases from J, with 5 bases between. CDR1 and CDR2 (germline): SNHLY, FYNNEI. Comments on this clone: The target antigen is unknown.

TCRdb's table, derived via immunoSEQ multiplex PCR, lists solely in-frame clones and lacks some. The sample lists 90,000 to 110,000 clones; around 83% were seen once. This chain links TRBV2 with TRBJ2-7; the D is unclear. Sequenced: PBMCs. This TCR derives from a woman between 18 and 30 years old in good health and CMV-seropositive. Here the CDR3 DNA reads TGTGCCAGCAGTGAAACAGTCTACGAGCAGTACTTC. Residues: CASSETVYEQYF.